These 20 T cell receptor beta chains originate from one sample sequenced in a study of HIV-infected patients and healthy controls. Reverse transcription used approximately 500 ng RNA and constant-region primers for alpha and beta. Using multiplexing indices, alpha and beta chain libraries were generated apart by chain-specific third strand synthesis. TCRdb used MiXCR to reprocess the 5' RACE reads, holding one entry per CDR3 protein. Here the sample spans approximately 6,600 distinct CDR3 sequences, roughly 10% being singletons. Follow-up blood was drawn about 14 weeks, roughly three months, after antiretroviral therapy began. No cell fractionation was done, so the repertoire covers all unsorted peripheral blood T cells. Sequenced material: blood, taken during antiretroviral therapy. The receptors originated from an adult with HIV infection.

This clonotype is medium-sized in the sample. The V gene is TRBV7-6, the J gene TRBJ2-5; 14 bases align to TRBD2. CDR3 length: 15 residues. The junction had 3 bases not matched to a gene; V was cut back by 5 bases and J by 4 bases. Germline values: CDR1 SGHVS, CDR2 FNYEAQ. Here the CDR3 DNA reads TGTGCCAGCAGCCAGGGACTAGCGGGAGTAGAGACCCAGTACTTC. Translated: CASSQGLAGVETQYF.

V and J are TRBV18 and TRBJ2-3; 8 positions match TRBD1. V was clipped by 2 bases and J by 5 bases; unmatched bases: 12. This CDR3 contains 17 residues. Germline V CDR1 and CDR2: KGHSH, LQKENI. CDR3 sequence: CASSPATAGGFGDTQYF. The CDR3, as DNA: TGTGCCAGCTCACCAGCCACGGCAGGGGGCTTTGGAGATACGCAGTATTTT. Drawing the rest from reference TRBV18 and TRBJ2-3, the complete variable domain is NAGVMQNPRHLVRRRGQEARLRCSPMKGHSHVYWYRQLPEEGLKFMVYLQKENIIDESGMPKERFSAEFPKEGPSILRIQQVVRGDSAAYFCASSPATAGGFGDTQYFGPGTRLTVL.

This clonotype was counted many times. CDR3 DNA sequence: TGCAGTGCCCCAACGTCTAGCGGGCGTTACAATGAGCAGTTCTTC. Its translation is CSAPTSSGRYNEQFF. This chain connects TRBV20-1 to TRBJ2-1; 8 bases match TRBD2. The germline gives CDR1 DFQATT, CDR2 SNEGSKA (reference sequence). After removal of 6 bases from V and 4 bases from J, the junction contained 11 bases not matched to a gene. The CDR3 length is 15 residues.

The table lists this clonotype with many counts. The J gene is TRBJ1-1, the V gene TRBV5-1; 9 nucleotides line up with TRBD1. Trimming removed 5 bases from V and 9 bases from J; junction bases left unmatched: 5. The CDR3 covers 12 residues. CDR1 is SGHRS and CDR2 is YFSETQ in the germline V gene. CDR3 residues: CASRTGGTKAFF. Written as DNA, the CDR3 is TGCGCCAGCAGAACAGGGGGCACCAAAGCTTTCTTT. Full variable domain (missing parts from reference TRBV5-1 and TRBJ1-1): KAGVTQTPRYLIKTRGQQVTLSCSPISGHRSVSWYQQTPGQGLQFLFEYFSETQRNKGNFPGRFSGRQFSNSRSEMNVSTLELGDSALYLCASRTGGTKAFFGQGTRLTVV.

By frequency in the sample, this clonotype is medium-sized. This chain joins TRBV6-5 and TRBJ2-5; TRBD1 agrees at 7 bases. The CDR3 sequence is 14 residues long. The ends lost 7 bases at V and 3 bases at J; junction bases unmatched: 8. The germline CDR1 and CDR2 sequences are MNHEY and SVGAGI. CDR3 sequence: CASNVGTAKETQYF. In nucleotides, the CDR3 is TGTGCCAGCAACGTCGGGACAGCCAAAGAGACCCAGTACTTC.

By sample share, this clonotype is medium-sized (0.01 to 0.1%). The chain carries TRBV12-3 or TRBV12-4 and TRBJ2-7; TRBD2 is a possible D gene (7 bases). Trimming cost V 2 bases and J 5 bases, with 13 bases left between them. The CDR3 is 14 amino acids. CDR3 sequence (DNA): TGTGCCAGCAGTTTAATGGGGGGGCTAGACGAGCAGTACTTC. Amino acids: CASSLMGGLDEQYF.

This clonotype is medium-sized. V and J are TRBV6-5 and TRBJ1-2; 7 bases fit TRBD1. Trimming cost V 2 bases and J 4 bases; bases outside gene matches: 7. The CDR3 is 15 amino acids. The germline CDR1 and CDR2 sequences are MNHEY and SVGAGI. The CDR3 is CASSYGQGVLYGYTF. CDR3 bases: TGTGCCAGCAGTTACGGGCAGGGGGTTCTCTATGGCTACACCTTC.

This clonotype was counted a few times. The chain carries TRBV20-1 and TRBJ2-3, with D maybe TRBD2 (5 bases). V was pared by 5 bases and J by 2 bases, with 17 bases between. Germline CDR1 is DFQATT and CDR2 is SNEGSKA (reference sequence). The CDR3 spans 15 residues. In DNA form, the CDR3 reads TGCAGTGCTTTCTCTCTTGGGGAGAACACAGATACGCAGTATTTT. Translation gives CSAFSLGENTDTQYF.

This clonotype is labeled medium-sized. CDR3 DNA sequence: TGTGCCAGCAGTTCCGGGGGGGGGAGGACAGATACGCAGTATTTT. Translation: CASSSGGGRTDTQYF. The chain joins TRBV12-3 or TRBV12-4 to TRBJ2-3; 8 bases line up with TRBD2. After removal of 4 bases from V and 3 bases from J, the junction contained 6 bases not matched to a gene. This CDR3 is built from 15 residues.

This clonotype was detected a few times. V is TRBV7-2 and J is TRBJ1-2; D is unclear. V lost 5 bases to trimming and J lost 4 bases, with 14 bases between them. This CDR3 is 14 amino acids long. CDR1 SGHTA and CDR2 FQGNSA come from the germline V gene. The CDR3 DNA is TGTGCCAGCAGCCCGACCCAACGCCTCTATGGCTACACCTTC. Protein sequence: CASSPTQRLYGYTF.

Relative to its sample, this clonotype is medium-sized. This chain joins TRBV11-2 and TRBJ1-5, with TRBD1 matching 11 bases. The CDR3 loop spans 18 amino acids. The germline V gene encodes CDR1 SGHAT and CDR2 FQNNGV. V was clipped by 5 bases and J by 3 bases; unmatched bases: 12. This chain's CDR3 is CASSHGQGAGVVNQPQHF. Written as DNA, the CDR3 is TGTGCCAGCAGCCACGGACAGGGGGCGGGGGTGGTCAATCAGCCCCAGCATTTT.

This clonotype was picked up many times. The chain links TRBV20-1 to TRBJ1-6; the D gene is possibly TRBD1 (6 bases). The germline gives CDR1 DFQATT, CDR2 SNEGSKA (reference sequence). Deletions cut 0 bases from V and 6 bases from J, with 21 bases between. This CDR3 spans 18 amino acids. The CDR3 DNA is TGCAGTGCTAGAGAGAGGGGAGGGGGACAAATTTCTAATTCACCCCTCCACTTT. It is translated as CSARERGGGQISNSPLHF.

The V call is TRBV6-2 or TRBV6-3, the J call TRBJ2-7; either TRBD1 or TRBD2 may fit D (6 bases each). The CDR3 consists of 14 residues. The V gene's germline CDR1 is MNHEY and CDR2 SVGEGT. The V end was cut by 6 bases, the J end by 0 bases, with 12 bases between. The CDR3 DNA follows: TGTGCCAGCAGATGGAGGGACACCTCCTACGAGCAGTACTTC. It yields the protein CASRWRDTSYEQYF.

This chain links TRBV6-5 with TRBJ1-1; D is unclear. The CDR3 is made up of 14 amino acids. CDR1 MNHEY and CDR2 SVGAGI come from the germline V gene. Trimming removed 6 bases from V and 4 bases from J, with 15 bases in between. DNA for the CDR3: TGTGCCAGCAGGCCCGGACGGACGGGCACTGAAGCTTTCTTT. This codes for CASRPGRTGTEAFF.

The gene calls are TRBV5-1 and TRBJ2-3; a weak D match, TRBD1 (6 bases). The CDR3 has 17 amino acids. Trimming took 4 bases from V and 3 from J, leaving 21 bases between them. The germline CDR1 and CDR2 sequences are SGHRS and YFSETQ. In nucleotides, the CDR3 is TGCGCCAGCAGCCCTACGTGGGGGCCCCAGCGGACAGATACGCAGTATTTT. Translating gives CASSPTWGPQRTDTQYF.

This clonotype is medium-sized in the sample. The CDR3 loop is CASSLYPGGSNQPQHF. The CDR3 coding sequence is TGTGCCAGCAGCTTGTACCCCGGGGGCAGCAATCAGCCCCAGCATTTT. The rearrangement uses TRBV5-6 and TRBJ1-5; D is perhaps TRBD1 (6 bases). CDR3 size: 16 residues. CDR1 is SGHDT, CDR2 YYEEEE, per germline. V lost 1 base to trimming and J lost 1 base, with 12 bases between them.

This clonotype has a count of ten or more. The chain uses TRBV10-3 and TRBJ1-2; no definite D call. CDR3 size: 14 residues. V shed 6 bases and J shed 12 bases, with 23 bases lying between them. CDR1 is ENHRY, CDR2 SYGVKD, per germline. CDR3 in amino acids: CAIRSDSPGTSDTF. The DNA for the CDR3 is TGTGCCATCAGATCAGATTCACCTGGTACGAGCGACACCTTC.

There are a few counts of this clonotype. V usage is TRBV10-3 and J usage is TRBJ2-7; 7 bases match TRBD1. The length of the CDR3 is 14 residues. Germline V CDR1 and CDR2: ENHRY, SYGVKD. V lost 6 bases to trimming and J lost 4 bases; unmatched junction nucleotides: 9. The CDR3 DNA reads as TGTGCCATCAGGGGGGACAGTCTGTTTTACGAGCAGTACTTC. Encoded protein: CAIRGDSLFYEQYF.

This clonotype was seen a few times. This rearrangement joins TRBV24-1 to TRBJ2-2; TRBD2 agrees at 10 bases. The germline gives CDR1 KGHDR, CDR2 SFDVKD. There are 15 residues in the CDR3. V shed 7 bases, J shed 5 bases, and the junction held 6 bases outside the gene matches. CDR3 nucleotides: TGTGCCACCAGCGCTAGCGGGGGAGGTACCGGGGAGCTGTTTTTT. This encodes CATSASGGGTGELFF.

Many counts were recorded for this clonotype. The genes are TRBV5-6 and TRBJ1-2, with 7 bases identical to TRBD1. Germline CDR1 is SGHDT and CDR2 is YYEEEE. With V trimmed by 0 bases and J by 4 bases, 6 bases remained unmatched. The length of the CDR3 is 15 residues. The CDR3 protein is CASSLARQGSYGYTF. For the CDR3, the DNA is TGTGCCAGCAGCTTGGCCCGACAGGGTTCCTATGGCTACACCTTC.